Shown below are 10 T cell receptor beta chains from a single sample sequenced in a study of shared clonotypes between healthy human individuals. Selected positively for CCR7 and CD45RO-negative, naive CD8 cells excluded terminally differentiated effector memory CD45RA+ cells. Sequencing used immunoSEQ multiplex PCR; TCRdb keeps in-frame clones, though not all of them. The repertoire has more than 2 million clones, just over 90% of them found once; the top ten carry approximately 1.6%. Sample: naive CD8+ T cells from PBMCs. These receptors were obtained from a man younger than 35 in good health. Some clones in this sample may be carry-over from other donors' samples.

J is TRBJ1-1 and V is TRBV19; D gene unclear. This CDR3 comprises 15 residues. Between the trimmed V and J ends, which lost 5 bases and 5 bases, there was a span of 18 bases. Germline CDR1 reads LNHDA; CDR2 reads SQIVND (reference sequence). CDR3 bases: TGTGCCAGTAGTTCCCCGGGGTTTACGGGGACTGAAGCTTTCTTT. It codes for CASSSPGFTGTEAFF. The full variable domain, in which reference TRBV19 and TRBJ1-1 provide the parts outside the CDR3, is DGGITQSPKYLFRKEGQNVTLSCEQNLNHDAMYWYRQDPGQGLRLIYYSQIVNDFQKGDIAEGYSVSREKKESFPLTVTSAQKNPTAFYLCASSSPGFTGTEAFFGQGTRLTVV.

The chain uses TRBV9 and TRBJ1-5; D is perhaps TRBD1 (6 bases). The CDR3 extends over 14 amino acids. Trimming removed 4 bases from V and 7 bases from J, with 15 bases in between. Germline values: CDR1 SGDLS, CDR2 YYNGEE. The CDR3 DNA follows: TGTGCCAGCAGCCCCGCAGGGGTAGGACAGCCCCAGCATTTT. This translates into CASSPAGVGQPQHF. Full variable domain (missing parts from reference TRBV9 and TRBJ1-5): DSGVTQTPKHLITATGQRVTLRCSPRSGDLSVYWYQQSLDQGLQFLIQYYNGEERAKGNILERFSAQQFPDLHSELNLSSLELGDSALYFCASSPAGVGQPQHFGDGTRLSIL.

The chain is built from TRBV5-1 and TRBJ2-7; D gene ambiguous. The germline gives CDR1 SGHRS, CDR2 YFSETQ. The ends were cut back, 0 bases at V and 1 base at J, with 11 bases in the middle. The length of the CDR3 is 15 residues. This chain's CDR3 is CASSLGIVGSYEQYF. For the CDR3, the DNA is TGCGCCAGCAGCTTGGGGATAGTAGGTTCCTACGAGCAGTACTTC.

The J gene is TRBJ2-1, the V gene TRBV10-3; TRBD1 matches at 7 bases. From germline, CDR1 is ENHRY and CDR2 SYGVKD. Germline trimming cut 3 bases from V and 5 bases from J; bases unmatched to any gene: 4. This CDR3 contains 14 residues. For the CDR3, the DNA is TGTGCCATCAGTGATATACAGGGGCACAATGAGCAGTTCTTC. As protein: CAISDIQGHNEQFF.

The chain employs TRBV25-1 and TRBJ2-7; D is unclear. The CDR3 contains 11 residues. V was trimmed by 7 bases and J by 7 bases, leaving 11 bases between them. CDR1 MGHDK and CDR2 SYGVNS come from the germline V gene. The CDR3, as DNA: TGTGCCAGCACCCTAACCGGGGAGCAGTACTTC. Amino acids: CASTLTGEQYF.

This chain uses TRBV5-4 with TRBJ1-2; TRBD1 matches 7 bases. V lost 4 bases to trimming and J lost 8 bases; unmatched junction nucleotides: 8. Germline V gene lookup returns CDR1 SGHNT and CDR2 YYREEE (reference sequence). This CDR3 is built from 13 residues. CDR3 in DNA: TGTGCCAGCAGCCTTACAGGGGAAGGCGGCTACACCTTC. Its translation is CASSLTGEGGYTF.

The genes are TRBV6-5 and TRBJ1-1, with 7 positions matching TRBD1. This CDR3 has 13 residues. The ends lost 6 bases at V and 5 bases at J; junction bases unmatched: 6. The V gene's germline CDR1 is MNHEY and CDR2 SVGAGI. DNA for the CDR3: TGTGCCAGCAGCACACAGGGGCTTACTGAAGCTTTCTTT. This translates into CASSTQGLTEAFF.

The V call is TRBV15, the J call TRBJ1-4; tentatively, D is TRBD1 (5 bases). The CDR3 is 16 residues long. Per the germline V gene, CDR1 is LNHNV and CDR2 is YYDKDF (reference sequence). Trimming removed 4 bases at V and 4 bases at J, with 16 bases between. CDR3 nucleotide sequence: TGTGCCACCAGCATGGGGATGAACAGGTTTAATGAAAAACTGTTTTTT. Its protein product is CATSMGMNRFNEKLFF.

The chain has TRBV7-6 and TRBJ1-4; D call uncertain. V lost 5 bases, J lost 4 bases, and 14 bases lay in between. Germline-derived CDR1 and CDR2 are SGHVS and FNYEAQ. The CDR3 contains 15 residues. CDR3 nucleotide sequence: TGTGCCAGCAGCCCCGGACGGAGTATTAATGAAAAACTGTTTTTT. It specifies CASSPGRSINEKLFF.

This clone was seen a handful of times. The chain has TRBV29-1 and TRBJ1-4; unclear D gene. CDR1 and CDR2 (germline): SQVTM, ANQGSEA. The CDR3 has 15 amino acids. V was pared by 4 bases and J by 0 bases, with 12 bases between. CDR3 residues: CSVADLHPTNEKLFF. The DNA for the CDR3 is TGCAGCGTTGCTGATCTCCATCCAACTAATGAAAAACTGTTTTTT.